A selection of T cell receptor beta chains follows, all from one sample in a study of T cell repertoires in cytomegalovirus infection. For these TCRs, the target antigens are not known. One entry per CDR3 protein results from TCRdb running MiXCR on the reads. The data show hundreds of thousands of distinct CDR3 sequences, around 35% seen once. The sequencing used cultured PBMCs, collected from culture after CMV antigen stimulation. The source of these receptors is a human donor in good health (CMV status not recorded). Some clones in this sample may be carry-over from other donors' samples. Each CDR3 is given with its conserved first and last residue.

v_gene: TRBV7-6
len: 14
CDR3aa: CASSPSRGGEEAFF

v_gene: TRBV2
len: 15
CDR3aa: CASSSPTGLDSPLHF

v_gene: TRBV7-9
len: 12
CDR3aa: CASSPAEETQYF

v_gene: TRBV10-3
len: 15
CDR3aa: CAISDIDREGRELFF

v_gene: TRBV7-2
len: 16
CDR3aa: CASTYSAGGDTDTQYF

v_gene: TRBV5-4
len: 14
CDR3aa: CASSFRDQGMGYTF

v_gene: TRBV7-2
len: 14
CDR3aa: CASSLVVNEGTQYF

v_gene: TRBV19
len: 12
CDR3aa: CASSKRGHEQFF

v_gene: TRBV28
len: 16
CDR3aa: CASSQPPGGGLYEQYF

v_gene: TRBV12-3/TRBV12-4
len: 15
CDR3aa: CASSFGTGEGYEQYF

v_gene: TRBV5-4
len: 14
CDR3aa: CASSPRQGSGEQYF

v_gene: TRBV7-2
len: 16
CDR3aa: CASSDRTSGSYREQFF

v_gene: TRBV7-2
len: 15
CDR3aa: CASSAPGLAVGEQFF

v_gene: TRBV19
len: 13
CDR3aa: CASSREDADTQYF

v_gene: TRBV10-3
len: 13
CDR3aa: CAIGAPSTDTQYF

v_gene: TRBV7-8
len: 14
CDR3aa: CASSLGSGGETQYF

v_gene: TRBV20-1
len: 14
CDR3aa: CSARGGTNTGELFF

v_gene: TRBV7-8
len: 15
CDR3aa: CASSLVRRGVSPLHF

v_gene: TRBV10-3
len: 14
CDR3aa: CAITSRVIGSPLHF

v_gene: TRBV7-9
len: 13
CDR3aa: CASSSSGGETQYF

v_gene: TRBV19
len: 12
CDR3aa: CASSRERETQYF

v_gene: TRBV12-3/TRBV12-4
len: 14
CDR3aa: CASSLDNRATEAFF

v_gene: TRBV6-6
len: 14
CDR3aa: CASTYGPGDTEAFF

v_gene: TRBV7-2
len: 18
CDR3aa: CASSPRFGPSSGANVLTF

v_gene: TRBV2
len: 14
CDR3aa: CASSVPFANYGYTF

v_gene: TRBV7-2
len: 15
CDR3aa: CASSWGTGNPYEQYF

v_gene: TRBV27
len: 17
CDR3aa: CASSLSTRQGLASPLHF

v_gene: TRBV7-3
len: 13
CDR3aa: CASSLWEVPEQFF

v_gene: TRBV7-2
len: 14
CDR3aa: CASSSGRAQETQYF

v_gene: TRBV7-8
len: 19
CDR3aa: CASSLVWTSGGYTQETQYF

v_gene: TRBV6-1
len: 14
CDR3aa: CASSEPPLVYGYTF

v_gene: TRBV5-1
len: 15
CDR3aa: CASSLGGAEDNEQFF

v_gene: TRBV20-1
len: 11
CDR3aa: CSAQGSDEQYF

v_gene: TRBV7-8
len: 16
CDR3aa: CASSFRLAGSSDTQYF

v_gene: TRBV20-1
len: 15
CDR3aa: CSGETQGYSNQPQHF

v_gene: TRBV6-6
len: 14
CDR3aa: CATRMRGLSQPQHF

v_gene: TRBV5-1
len: 15
CDR3aa: CASTLGTHNNSPLHF

v_gene: TRBV28
len: 14
CDR3aa: CASSIVGGDYGYTF

v_gene: TRBV7-2
len: 14
CDR3aa: CASSLVIGVNEQFF

v_gene: TRBV6-2/TRBV6-3
len: 16
CDR3aa: CASSPPAIGVVTEAFF

v_gene: TRBV20-1
len: 12
CDR3aa: CSARGGMGGYTF

v_gene: TRBV7-4
len: 11
CDR3aa: CASSSDSEQFF

v_gene: TRBV7-6
len: 15
CDR3aa: CASSLNFGGENTIYF

v_gene: TRBV11-2
len: 19
CDR3aa: CASRRTGTSGIRGTDTQYF

v_gene: TRBV20-1
len: 12
CDR3aa: CSATDLTDTQYF

v_gene: TRBV7-2
len: 15
CDR3aa: CASSPTRITGDGYTF

v_gene: TRBV11-2
len: 14
CDR3aa: CASSMAGVGAEAFF

v_gene: TRBV9
len: 15
CDR3aa: CASSEAAVSVGEQYF

v_gene: TRBV9
len: 12
CDR3aa: CASSVKLNEQFF

v_gene: TRBV6-2/TRBV6-3
len: 13
CDR3aa: CASSYQGRETQYF

v_gene: TRBV4-1
len: 14
CDR3aa: CASSQEGLEEKLFF

v_gene: TRBV2
len: 14
CDR3aa: CASKTENSNQPQHF

v_gene: TRBV5-6
len: 15
CDR3aa: CASSLAGGRWQAQYF